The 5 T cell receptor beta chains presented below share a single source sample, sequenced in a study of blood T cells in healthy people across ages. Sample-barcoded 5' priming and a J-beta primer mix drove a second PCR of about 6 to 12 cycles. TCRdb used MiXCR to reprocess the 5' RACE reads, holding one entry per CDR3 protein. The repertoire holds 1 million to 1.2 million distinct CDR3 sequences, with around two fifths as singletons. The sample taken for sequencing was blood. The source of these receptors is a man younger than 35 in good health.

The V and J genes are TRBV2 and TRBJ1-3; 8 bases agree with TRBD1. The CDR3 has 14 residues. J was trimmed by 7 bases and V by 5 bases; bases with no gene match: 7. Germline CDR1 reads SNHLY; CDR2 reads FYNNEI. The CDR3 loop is CASSRQGSGNTIYF. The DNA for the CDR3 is TGTGCCAGCAGTCGACAGGGGTCGGGGAACACCATATATTTT.

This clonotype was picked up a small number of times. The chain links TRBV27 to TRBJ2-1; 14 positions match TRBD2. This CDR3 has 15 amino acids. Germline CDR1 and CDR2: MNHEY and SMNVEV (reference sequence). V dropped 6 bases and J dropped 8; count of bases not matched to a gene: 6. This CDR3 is CASSPTSGGGYEQFF. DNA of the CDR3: TGTGCCAGCAGCCCGACTAGCGGGGGGGGGTATGAGCAGTTCTTC.

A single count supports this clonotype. CDR3 sequence (DNA): TGTGCCAGCAGCTTAGAGCGGCTCAAGGGGCCGGATAATGAAAAACTGTTTTTT. Residues: CASSLERLKGPDNEKLFF. The V and J genes are TRBV7-2 and TRBJ1-4; tentative D call: TRBD1 (5 bases). The CDR3 loop spans 18 amino acids. Looked up from germline, CDR1 is SGHTA and CDR2 is FQGNSA. The V and J ends lost 1 base and 4 bases respectively, with 19 bases between them.

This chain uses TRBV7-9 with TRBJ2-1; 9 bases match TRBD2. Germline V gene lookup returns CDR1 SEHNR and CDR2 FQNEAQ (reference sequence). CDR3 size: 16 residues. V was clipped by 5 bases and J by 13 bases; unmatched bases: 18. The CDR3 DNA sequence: TGTGCCAGCAGCCCATCTAGCGGGGCCTATAAAGAGACCCAGTTCTTC. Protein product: CASSPSSGAYKETQFF.

The CDR3, as DNA: TGTGCCAGCAGCTACGGGGTGGATTCACCCCTCCACTTT. Protein sequence: CASSYGVDSPLHF. V is TRBV7-3 and J is TRBJ1-6; D is undetermined. The CDR3 has 13 amino acids. V lost 4 bases to trimming and J lost 8 bases, with 9 bases between them. The germline V gene has CDR1 SGHTA and CDR2 FQGTGA.